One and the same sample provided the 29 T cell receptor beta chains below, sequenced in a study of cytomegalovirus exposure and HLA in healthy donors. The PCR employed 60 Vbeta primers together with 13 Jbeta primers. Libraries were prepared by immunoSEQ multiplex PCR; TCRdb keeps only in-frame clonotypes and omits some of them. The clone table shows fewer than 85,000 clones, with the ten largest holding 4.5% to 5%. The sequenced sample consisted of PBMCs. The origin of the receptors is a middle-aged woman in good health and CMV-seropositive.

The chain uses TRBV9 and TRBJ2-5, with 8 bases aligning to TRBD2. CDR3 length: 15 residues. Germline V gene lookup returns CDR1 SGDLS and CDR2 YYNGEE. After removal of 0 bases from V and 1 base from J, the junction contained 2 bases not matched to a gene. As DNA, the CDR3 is TGTGCCAGCAGCGTAGTTGGGACTAGCCAAGAGACCCAGTACTTC. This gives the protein CASSVVGTSQETQYF.

CDR3 nucleotides: TGTGCCAGCAGTTTCCCCCCACAGGCCCAGTGGGCTTTCTTT. The encoded protein is CASSFPPQAQWAFF. The chain couples TRBV28 to TRBJ1-1, with TRBD1 as a possible D gene (5 bases). Trimming stripped 3 bases from V and 11 bases from J, with 19 bases between. The germline CDR1 and CDR2 sequences are MDHEN and SYDVKM. The CDR3 has 14 amino acids.

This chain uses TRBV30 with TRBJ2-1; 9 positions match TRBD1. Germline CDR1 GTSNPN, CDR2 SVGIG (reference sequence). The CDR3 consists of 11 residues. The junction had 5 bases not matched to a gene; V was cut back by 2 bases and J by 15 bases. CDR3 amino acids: CAWSSGTGRFF. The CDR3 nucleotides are TGTGCCTGGAGTTCCGGGACAGGGAGGTTCTTC.

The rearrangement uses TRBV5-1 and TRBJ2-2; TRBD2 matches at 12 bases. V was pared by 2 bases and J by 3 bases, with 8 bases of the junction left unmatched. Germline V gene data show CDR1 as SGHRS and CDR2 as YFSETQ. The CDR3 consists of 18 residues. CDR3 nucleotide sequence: TGCGCCAGCAGCTTAGGGTGGACTAGCGGGGTCTACACCGGGGAGCTGTTTTTT. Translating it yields CASSLGWTSGVYTGELFF.

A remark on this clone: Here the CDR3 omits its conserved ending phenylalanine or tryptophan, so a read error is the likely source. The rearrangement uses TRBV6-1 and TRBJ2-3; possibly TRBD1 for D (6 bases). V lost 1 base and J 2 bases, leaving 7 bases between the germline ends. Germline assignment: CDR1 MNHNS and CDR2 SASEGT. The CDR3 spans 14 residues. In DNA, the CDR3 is TGTGCCAGCAGTGAAGGGACAGTCACAGATACGCAGTATCTT. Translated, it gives CASSEGTVTDTQYL.

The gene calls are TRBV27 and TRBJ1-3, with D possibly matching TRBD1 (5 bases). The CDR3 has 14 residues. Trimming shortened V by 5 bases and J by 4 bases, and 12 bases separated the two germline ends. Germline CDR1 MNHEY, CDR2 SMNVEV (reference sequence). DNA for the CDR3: TGTGCCAGCAGTGTAACAGGAACCGGAAACACCATATATTTT. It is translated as CASSVTGTGNTIYF.

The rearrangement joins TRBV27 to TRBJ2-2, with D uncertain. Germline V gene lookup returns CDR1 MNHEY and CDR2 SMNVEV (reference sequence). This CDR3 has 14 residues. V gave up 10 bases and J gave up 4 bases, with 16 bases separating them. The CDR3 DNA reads TGTGCCACCCATCGCGGTTCCGCCACCGGGGAGCTGTTTTTT. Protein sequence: CATHRGSATGELFF.

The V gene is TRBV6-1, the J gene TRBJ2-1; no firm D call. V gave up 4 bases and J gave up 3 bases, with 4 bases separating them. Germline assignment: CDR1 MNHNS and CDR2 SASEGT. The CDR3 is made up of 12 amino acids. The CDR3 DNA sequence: TGTGCCAGCAGTGTCAACTACAATGAGCAGTTCTTC. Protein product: CASSVNYNEQFF.

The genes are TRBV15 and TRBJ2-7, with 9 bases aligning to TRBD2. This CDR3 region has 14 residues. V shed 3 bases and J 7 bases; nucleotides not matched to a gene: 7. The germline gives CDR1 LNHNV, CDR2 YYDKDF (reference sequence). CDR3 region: CATSSPSGAGEQYF. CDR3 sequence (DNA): TGTGCCACCAGCAGTCCTAGCGGGGCGGGGGAGCAGTACTTC.

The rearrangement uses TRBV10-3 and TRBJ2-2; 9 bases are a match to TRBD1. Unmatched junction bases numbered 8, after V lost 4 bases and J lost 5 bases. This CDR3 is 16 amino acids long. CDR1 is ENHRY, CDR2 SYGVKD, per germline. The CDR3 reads CAISVQDRGETGELFF. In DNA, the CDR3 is TGTGCCATCAGTGTCCAGGACAGGGGAGAAACCGGGGAGCTGTTTTTT.

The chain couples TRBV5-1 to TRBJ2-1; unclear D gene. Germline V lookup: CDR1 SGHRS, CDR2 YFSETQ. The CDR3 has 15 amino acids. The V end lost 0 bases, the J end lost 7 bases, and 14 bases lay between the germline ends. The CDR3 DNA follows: TGCGCCAGCAGCTTGGGGCCCCTTCCCCATAATGAGCAGTTCTTC. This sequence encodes CASSLGPLPHNEQFF.

CDR3 loop: CASSLGHGGTDTQYF. The CDR3 coding sequence is TGTGCCAGCAGCTTAGGCCACGGAGGCACAGATACGCAGTATTTT. This rearrangement joins TRBV13 to TRBJ2-3; D uncertain. Germline-derived CDR1 and CDR2 are PRHDT and FYEKMQ (reference sequence). The ends were cut back, 0 bases at V and 1 base at J, with 8 bases in the middle. The CDR3 consists of 15 residues.

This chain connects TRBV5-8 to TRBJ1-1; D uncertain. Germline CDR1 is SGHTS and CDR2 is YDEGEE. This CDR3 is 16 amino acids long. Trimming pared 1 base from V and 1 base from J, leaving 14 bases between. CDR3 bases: TGTGCCAGCAGCTTGAGGTTTGGTCGAGGGAACACTGAAGCTTTCTTT. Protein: CASSLRFGRGNTEAFF.

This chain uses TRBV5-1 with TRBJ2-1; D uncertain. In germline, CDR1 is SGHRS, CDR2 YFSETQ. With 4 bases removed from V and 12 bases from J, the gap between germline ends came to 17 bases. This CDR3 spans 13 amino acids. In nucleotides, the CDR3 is TGCGCCAGCAGCGCAACAGCTCAAGAAGGGCAGTTCTTC. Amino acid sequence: CASSATAQEGQFF.

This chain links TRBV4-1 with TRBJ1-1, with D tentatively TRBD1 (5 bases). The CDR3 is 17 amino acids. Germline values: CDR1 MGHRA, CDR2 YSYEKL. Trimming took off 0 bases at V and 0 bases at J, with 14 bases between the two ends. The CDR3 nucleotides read TGCGCCAGCAGCCAAGACTCCGACAGCTTCATGAACACTGAAGCTTTCTTT. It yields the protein CASSQDSDSFMNTEAFF.

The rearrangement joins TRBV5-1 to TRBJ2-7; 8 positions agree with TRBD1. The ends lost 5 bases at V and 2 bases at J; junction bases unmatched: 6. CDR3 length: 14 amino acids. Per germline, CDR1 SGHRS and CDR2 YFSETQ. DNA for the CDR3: TGCGCCAGCAGAAAACAGGGGGGCACCTACGAGCAGTACTTC. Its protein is CASRKQGGTYEQYF.

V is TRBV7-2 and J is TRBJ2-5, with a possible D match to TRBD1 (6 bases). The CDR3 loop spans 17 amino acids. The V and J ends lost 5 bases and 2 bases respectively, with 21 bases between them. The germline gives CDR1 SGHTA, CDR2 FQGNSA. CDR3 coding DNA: TGTGCCAGCAGCGCCTTTGTTAGTGGACAGCTACAAGAGACCCAGTACTTC. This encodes CASSAFVSGQLQETQYF.

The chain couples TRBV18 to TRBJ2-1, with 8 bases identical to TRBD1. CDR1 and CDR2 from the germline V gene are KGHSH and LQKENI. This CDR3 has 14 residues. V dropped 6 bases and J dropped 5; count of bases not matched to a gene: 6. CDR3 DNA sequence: TGTGCCAGCTCCCCGGGACAGGTAAACAATGAGCAGTTCTTC. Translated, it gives CASSPGQVNNEQFF.

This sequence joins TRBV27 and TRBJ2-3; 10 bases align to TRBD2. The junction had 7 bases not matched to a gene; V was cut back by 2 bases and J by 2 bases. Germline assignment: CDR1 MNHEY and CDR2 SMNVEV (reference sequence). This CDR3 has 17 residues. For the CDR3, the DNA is TGTGCCAGCAGTTTACTAGCGGGGGCCACCGACACAGATACGCAGTATTTT. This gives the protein CASSLLAGATDTDTQYF.

The CDR3 DNA sequence: TGTGCCAGTAGTATAGCCAAACAGAGACAAGAGACCCAGTACTTC. Translating it yields CASSIAKQRQETQYF. This chain links TRBV19 with TRBJ2-5; D ambiguous. The CDR3 runs 15 residues. Trimming cost V 1 base and J 2 bases, with 11 bases left between them. CDR1 is LNHDA, CDR2 SQIVND, per germline (reference sequence).

The CDR3 loop reads CASSPLREQYF. CDR3 coding DNA: TGTGCCAGCAGTCCCTTAAGGGAGCAGTACTTC. The V gene is TRBV2, the J gene TRBJ2-5; perhaps TRBD2 as D (5 bases). The length of the CDR3 is 11 residues. Between the trimmed V and J ends, which lost 5 bases and 11 bases, there was a span of 12 bases. Germline V gene sequence: CDR1 SNHLY, CDR2 FYNNEI. Full variable domain (outside the CDR3, taken from reference TRBV2 and TRBJ2-5): EPEVTQTPSHQVTQMGQEVILRCVPISNHLYFYWYRQILGQKVEFLVSFYNNEISEKSEIFDDQFSVERPDGSNFTLKIRSTKLEDSAMYFCASSPLREQYFGPGTRLLVL.

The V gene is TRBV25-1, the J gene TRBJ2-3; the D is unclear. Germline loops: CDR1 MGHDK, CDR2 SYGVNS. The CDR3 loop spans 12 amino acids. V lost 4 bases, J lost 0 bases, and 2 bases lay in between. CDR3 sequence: CASSASTDTQYF. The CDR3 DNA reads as TGTGCCAGCAGTGCTAGCACAGATACGCAGTATTTT.

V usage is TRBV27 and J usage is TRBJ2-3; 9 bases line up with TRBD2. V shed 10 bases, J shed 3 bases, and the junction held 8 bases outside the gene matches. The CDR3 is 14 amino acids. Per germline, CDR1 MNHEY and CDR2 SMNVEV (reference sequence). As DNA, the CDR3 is TGTGCCATCAGAGGCGGGGGGGCGACAGATACGCAGTATTTT. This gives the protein CAIRGGGATDTQYF.

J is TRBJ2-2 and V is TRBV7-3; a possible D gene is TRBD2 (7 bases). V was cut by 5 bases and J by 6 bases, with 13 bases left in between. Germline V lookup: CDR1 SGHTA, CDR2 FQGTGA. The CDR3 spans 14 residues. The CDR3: CASSPPGGPGELFF. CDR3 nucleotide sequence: TGTGCCAGCAGCCCCCCCGGGGGGCCCGGGGAGCTGTTTTTT.

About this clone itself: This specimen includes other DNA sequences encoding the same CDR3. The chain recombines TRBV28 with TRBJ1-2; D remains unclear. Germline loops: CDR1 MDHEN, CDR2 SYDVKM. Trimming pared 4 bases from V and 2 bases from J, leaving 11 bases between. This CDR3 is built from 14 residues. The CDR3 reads CASSSSPLNYGYTF. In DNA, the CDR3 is TGTGCCAGCAGTTCGAGCCCACTGAACTATGGCTACACCTTC.

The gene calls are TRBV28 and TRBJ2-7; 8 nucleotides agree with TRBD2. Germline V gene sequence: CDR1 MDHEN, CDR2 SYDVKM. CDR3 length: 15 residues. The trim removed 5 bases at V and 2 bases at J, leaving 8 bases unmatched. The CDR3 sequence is CASSGGGRIPYEQYF. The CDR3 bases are TGTGCCAGCAGTGGAGGCGGGAGGATCCCCTACGAGCAGTACTTC.

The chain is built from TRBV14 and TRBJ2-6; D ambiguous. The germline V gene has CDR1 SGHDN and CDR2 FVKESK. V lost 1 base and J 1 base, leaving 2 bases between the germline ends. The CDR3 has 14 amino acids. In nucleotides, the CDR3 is TGTGCCAGCAGCCAAGCTTCTGGGGCCAACGTCCTGACTTTC. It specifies CASSQASGANVLTF.

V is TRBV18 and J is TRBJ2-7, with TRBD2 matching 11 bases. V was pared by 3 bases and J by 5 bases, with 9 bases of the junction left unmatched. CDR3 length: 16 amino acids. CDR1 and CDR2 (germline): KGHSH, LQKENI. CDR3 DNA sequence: TGTGCCAGCTCACCCACCGGGACTAGCGGTATCGACGAGCAGTACTTC. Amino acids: CASSPTGTSGIDEQYF.

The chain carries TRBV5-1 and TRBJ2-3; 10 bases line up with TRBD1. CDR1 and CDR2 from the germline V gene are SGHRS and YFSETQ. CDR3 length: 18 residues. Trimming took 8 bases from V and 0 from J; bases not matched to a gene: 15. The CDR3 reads CASFSGTGASLSTDTQYF. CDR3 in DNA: TGCGCCAGTTTCTCCGGGACAGGGGCTTCCCTTAGCACAGATACGCAGTATTTT.